This T cell receptor (beta chain) was documented in a study of blood T cells in healthy people across ages. It was with a sample-barcoded 5' primer and a J-beta primer mix that a second PCR of roughly 7 to 11 cycles was run. TCRdb reanalysed the 5' RACE reads using MiXCR and keeps one entry per CDR3 protein. The table has 1.4 million to 1.5 million distinct CDR3 sequences, about 40% seen once. Deletions cut 6 bases from V and 3 bases from J, with 8 bases between. Germline V lookup: CDR1 MGHDK, CDR2 SYGVNS. The CDR3 is 12 amino acids. The chain employs TRBV25-1 and TRBJ1-2; tentatively, D is TRBD1 (6 bases). This TCR derives from a woman between 18 and 29 years old in good health. The sample was blood. The CDR3 DNA is TGTGCCAGCAGCGGGACATACTATGGCTACACCTTC. Translating gives CASSGTYYGYTF.